By frequency, the clone carrying this T cell receptor (beta chain) is medium-sized. Germline CDR1 and CDR2: LNHDA and SQIVND (reference sequence). The CDR3 is made up of 13 amino acids. Tens of thousands of genome equivalents of blood DNA were amplified for TRB. These data are taken from a study of T cell clusters in autoimmune cytopenias. TRB was amplified by touch-down multiplex PCR, primer pools A and B combined. TCRdb re-called the multiplex PCR reads and shows each CDR3 protein once, DNA omitted. The sample table sets out 5,000 or so distinct CDR3 sequences. In addition, the sample was reused for a study of T cell repertoires in aging, cancer and after chemotherapy.

The sequence was obtained from a human donor in good health. V usage is TRBV19 and J usage is TRBJ2-7; lacking DNA, the TRBD2 call made by TCRdb goes unchecked. The sequencing sample was made of peripheral blood. CDR3 protein: CASSIGPSLEQYF.